The 32 T cell receptor beta chains below all came from one sample that was sequenced in a study of PD-L1 blockade in urothelial cancer. Some clones are missing from TCRdb's copy, which holds only in-frame ones; the method was immunoSEQ multiplex PCR. The repertoire has 35,000 or so clones, approximately 34% of them found once; the top ten carry about 8.9%. The sequencing here drew on tumor tissue, taken before atezolizumab (anti-PD-L1) treatment. Every receptor here comes from a man aged 60-69 years with urothelial cancer.

In this sample, this clone turned up a few times. J is TRBJ2-1 and V is TRBV19; 9 bases map to TRBD1. Germline V gives CDR1 LNHDA, CDR2 SQIVND (reference sequence). Trimming took 5 bases from V and 12 from J; bases not matched to a gene: 14. This CDR3 is built from 15 residues. Here the CDR3 DNA reads TGTGCCAGTAGTGACTCTCGGGACAGGGCCGTGGGGCAGTTCTTC. It encodes CASSDSRDRAVGQFF. Based on the CDR3 plus reference TRBV19 and TRBJ2-1, the full variable domain is DGGITQSPKYLFRKEGQNVTLSCEQNLNHDAMYWYRQDPGQGLRLIYYSQIVNDFQKGDIAEGYSVSREKKESFPLTVTSAQKNPTAFYLCASSDSRDRAVGQFFGPGTRLTVL.

The J gene is TRBJ1-3, the V gene TRBV28; unclear D gene. The V end lost 6 bases, the J end lost 2 bases, and 5 bases lay between the germline ends. CDR3 size: 12 residues. Germline CDR1 is MDHEN and CDR2 is SYDVKM. The CDR3 DNA follows: TGTGCCAGCAGGATTGCTGGAAACACCATATATTTT. It codes for CASRIAGNTIYF.

There are a few counts of this clone. CDR3 nucleotides: TGTGCCAGTAGCTCCGGGAGGGACGGAGGTACGCAGTATTTT. This encodes CASSSGRDGGTQYF. J is TRBJ2-3 and V is TRBV19; 8 positions match TRBD2. The germline CDR1 and CDR2 sequences are LNHDA and SQIVND (reference sequence). Germline trimming cut 6 bases from V and 8 bases from J; bases unmatched to any gene: 10. The CDR3 is 14 residues long.

CDR3 protein: CASSYGQGQHF. In DNA form, the CDR3 reads TGTGCCAGCAGTTACGGGCAGGGCCAGCATTTT. The rearrangement links TRBV6-7 to TRBJ1-5, with D perhaps matching TRBD1 (5 bases). TRBV6-7 qualifies as an ORF whose function is uncertain. The CDR3 is 11 amino acids. Between the trimmed V and J ends, which lost 2 bases and 12 bases, there was a span of 8 bases.

The rearrangement uses TRBV2 and TRBJ1-6, with TRBD1 as a possible D gene (5 bases). V lost 7 bases to trimming and J lost 10 bases, with 23 bases between them. Germline assignment: CDR1 SNHLY and CDR2 FYNNEI. The CDR3 is 16 amino acids. This CDR3 is CASTSPMGQGFSPLHF. In DNA, the CDR3 is TGTGCCAGCACAAGCCCCATGGGGCAGGGTTTCTCACCCCTCCACTTT.

The chain couples TRBV1 to TRBJ1-1. TRBV1 is a documented pseudogene. The CDR3 is 17 residues long. CDR3 loop: CASSQDEVLVRDTEAFF. The CDR3 DNA reads TGCGCCAGCAGCCAAGATGAGGTTCTTGTTAGGGACACTGAAGCTTTCTTT.

This clone has a count of ten or more. V is TRBV6-8 and J is TRBJ1-4, with 7 bases that match TRBD1. After removal of 2 bases from V and 12 bases from J, the junction contained 9 bases not matched to a gene. The CDR3 runs 14 residues. The germline V gene has CDR1 MNHGY and CDR2 SAAAGT. The CDR3 protein is CASSYGTDRGELFF. In DNA, the CDR3 is TGTGCCAGCAGTTACGGGACAGACCGCGGGGAACTGTTTTTT.

V and J are TRBV14 and TRBJ1-5, with D unresolved. In germline, CDR1 is SGHDN, CDR2 FVKESK. The CDR3 loop spans 13 amino acids. The V end was cut by 0 bases, the J end by 6 bases, with 6 bases between. CDR3 sequence reads: CASSQERFQPQHF. DNA of the CDR3: TGTGCCAGCAGCCAAGAACGGTTTCAGCCCCAGCATTTT.

The rearrangement joins TRBV11-3 to TRBJ2-1, with 11 bases matching TRBD2. Germline V gene lookup returns CDR1 SGHNT and CDR2 YENEEA. With V trimmed by 5 bases and J by 9 bases, 12 bases remained unmatched. CDR3 size: 16 residues. The CDR3 region has the DNA TGTGCCAGCAGCGTCTCACTAGCGGGAGCGGGGAGTGAGCAGTTCTTC. It codes for CASSVSLAGAGSEQFF.

This clone was detected a few times. This rearrangement joins TRBV19 to TRBJ1-6; TRBD1 is a possible D gene (6 bases). This CDR3 spans 15 amino acids. V was trimmed by 10 bases and J by 10 bases, leaving 23 bases between them. Germline CDR1 is LNHDA and CDR2 is SQIVND (reference sequence). CDR3 nucleotide sequence: TGTGCCACCAAGATGGGGGCCACCGTCGGGTCACCCCTCCACTTT. It is translated as CATKMGATVGSPLHF. The full variable domain, completed using reference TRBV19 and TRBJ1-6, is DGGITQSPKYLFRKEGQNVTLSCEQNLNHDAMYWYRQDPGQGLRLIYYSQIVNDFQKGDIAEGYSVSREKKESFPLTVTSAQKNPTAFYLCATKMGATVGSPLHFGNGTRLTVT.

This chain links TRBV6-8 with TRBJ2-7; 10 bases are shared with TRBD1. Germline-derived CDR1 and CDR2 are MNHGY and SAAAGT. This CDR3 contains 15 residues. V shed 5 bases and J 3 bases; nucleotides not matched to a gene: 7. The CDR3 coding sequence is TGTGCCAGCAGTCCCCTCCGGGACAGGGGCTACGAGCAGTACTTC. Translating it yields CASSPLRDRGYEQYF.

This sequence joins TRBV30 and TRBJ1-5; TRBD1 matches at 11 bases. CDR1 and CDR2 (germline): GTSNPN, SVGIG (reference sequence). The CDR3 loop spans 15 amino acids. Losses at the gene ends were 3 bases for V and 5 bases for J; bases not matched to a gene: 6. CDR3 amino acids: CAWSPGTGGDQPQHF. The CDR3 DNA reads TGTGCCTGGAGCCCCGGGACAGGGGGGGATCAGCCCCAGCATTTT.

This clone appeared a few times. The chain recombines TRBV29-1 with TRBJ2-7; 9 bases line up with TRBD1. CDR3 length: 13 residues. The V and J ends lost 7 bases and 2 bases, in that order; junction bases with no gene match: 6. The V gene's germline CDR1 is SQVTM and CDR2 ANQGSEA. This chain's CDR3 is CSAPGQGPYEQYF. CDR3 bases: TGCAGCGCTCCGGGACAGGGACCCTACGAGCAGTACTTC.

The chain is built from TRBV6-8 and TRBJ1-1; D call uncertain. V lost 9 bases, J lost 6 bases, and 17 bases lay in between. The CDR3 loop spans 13 amino acids. CDR1 and CDR2 from the germline V gene are MNHGY and SAAAGT. CDR3 amino acids: CASSSTPGAEAFF. The CDR3 DNA sequence: TGTGCCAGTTCCTCCACCCCGGGCGCTGAAGCTTTCTTT.

The rearrangement uses TRBV19 and TRBJ1-3; weak D call: TRBD1 (5 bases). Germline V gene sequence: CDR1 LNHDA, CDR2 SQIVND (reference sequence). V was clipped by 5 bases and J by 2 bases, with 16 bases between them. The CDR3 sequence is 16 residues long. This chain's CDR3 is CASSLRAGATGNTIYF. CDR3 nucleotides: TGTGCCAGTAGTCTCCGTGCTGGGGCAACTGGAAACACCATATATTTT.

In its sample, this clone was seen a few times. V and J are TRBV25-1 and TRBJ2-1; TRBD1 matches 10 bases. Losses at the gene ends were 5 bases for V and 7 bases for J; bases not matched to a gene: 8. This CDR3 spans 15 amino acids. CDR1 and CDR2 (germline): MGHDK, SYGVNS. The CDR3 here is CASSRPGTGENEQFF. The CDR3, as DNA: TGTGCCAGCAGTAGACCCGGGACAGGGGAAAATGAGCAGTTCTTC.

The gene calls are TRBV9 and TRBJ1-1; 8 bases are shared with TRBD1. Germline assignment: CDR1 SGDLS and CDR2 YYNGEE. Germline trimming cut 6 bases from V and 1 base from J; bases unmatched to any gene: 8. The length of the CDR3 is 15 residues. CDR3 loop: CASIITGGWNTEAFF. The CDR3 DNA reads as TGTGCCAGCATTATTACAGGGGGTTGGAACACTGAAGCTTTCTTT.

The rearrangement uses TRBV28 and TRBJ2-3; 10 bases fit TRBD2. The CDR3 runs 16 residues. Germline CDR1 is MDHEN and CDR2 is SYDVKM. J lost 8 bases, V lost 3 bases, and 11 bases had no gene match. CDR3 DNA sequence: TGTGCCAGCAGTTTGAACCCCGGGACTAGCGTTGGTACGCAGTATTTT. Protein sequence: CASSLNPGTSVGTQYF. The full variable domain, in which reference TRBV28 and TRBJ2-3 provide the parts outside the CDR3, is DVKVTQSSRYLVKRTGEKVFLECVQDMDHENMFWYRQDPGLGLRLIYFSYDVKMKEKGDIPEGYSVSREKKERFSLILESASTNQTSMYLCASSLNPGTSVGTQYFGPGTRLTVL.

J is TRBJ1-4 and V is TRBV6-8, with 7 positions matching TRBD1. The CDR3 has 14 amino acids. Germline V gene sequence: CDR1 MNHGY, CDR2 SAAAGT. The trim removed 10 bases at V and 0 bases at J, leaving 5 bases unmatched. CDR3 sequence (DNA): TGTGCCATCAAAGGGACAGCAACTAATGAAAAACTGTTTTTT. Protein: CAIKGTATNEKLFF.

On this clone: One junction end does not reproduce the germline sequence, and a read error may be involved. V gene TRBV30 combines with J gene TRBJ1-6; D uncertain. Germline assignment: CDR1 GTSNPN and CDR2 SVGIG (reference sequence). The CDR3 contains 12 residues. CDR3 coding DNA: TGTGCCTGGAGACTGGGGATTTCAACCCTCCACTTT. Encoded protein: CAWRLGISTLHF.

A single count supports this clone. The V and J genes are TRBV19 and TRBJ2-2; TRBD1 matches 8 bases. Germline values: CDR1 LNHDA, CDR2 SQIVND (reference sequence). This CDR3 spans 16 amino acids. The trim removed 6 bases at V and 7 bases at J, leaving 13 bases unmatched. CDR3 DNA sequence: TGTGCCAGTAGGACCCTCGCAGGGGGCCTTGGCGGGGAGCTGTTTTTT. Protein: CASRTLAGGLGGELFF.

The chain carries TRBV2 and TRBJ2-2; D might be TRBD1 (6 bases). CDR3 length: 16 residues. Trimming removed 6 bases at V and 7 bases at J, with 21 bases between. Germline CDR1 and CDR2: SNHLY and FYNNEI. The DNA for the CDR3 is TGTGCCAGCAGGCCACAAAAGGCAGGGGCCGGCGGGGAGCTGTTTTTT. Translating it yields CASRPQKAGAGGELFF. Complete variable domain (other parts from reference TRBV2 and TRBJ2-2): EPEVTQTPSHQVTQMGQEVILRCVPISNHLYFYWYRQILGQKVEFLVSFYNNEISEKSEIFDDQFSVERPDGSNFTLKIRSTKLEDSAMYFCASRPQKAGAGGELFFGEGSRLTVL.

The rearrangement links TRBV28 to TRBJ1-5, with no clear D. This CDR3 is 15 amino acids long. Looked up from germline, CDR1 is MDHEN and CDR2 is SYDVKM. Trimming removed 2 bases from V and 2 bases from J, with 10 bases in between. The DNA for the CDR3 is TGTGCCAGCAGTTTACCACAAGCCGGCAATCAGCCCCAGCATTTT. It encodes CASSLPQAGNQPQHF.

This clone was observed a few times. This sequence joins TRBV19 and TRBJ2-1; no firm D call. Per germline, CDR1 LNHDA and CDR2 SQIVND (reference sequence). Trimming cost V 4 bases and J 10 bases, with 11 bases left between them. The CDR3 totals 12 residues. CDR3 in DNA: TGTGCCAGTAGTAGTAGCCCGAGGGAGCAGTTCTTC. It codes for CASSSSPREQFF.

This clone was seen more than once but under ten times. This chain joins TRBV10-3 and TRBJ2-7; 13 bases are a match to TRBD2. The CDR3 consists of 15 residues. The germline V gene has CDR1 ENHRY and CDR2 SYGVKD. After removal of 6 bases from V and 4 bases from J, the junction contained 6 bases not matched to a gene. The CDR3 here is CAIREGLAGSYEQYF. CDR3 nucleotides: TGTGCCATCAGGGAGGGACTAGCGGGAAGTTACGAGCAGTACTTC.

This clone was detected many times. V is TRBV7-5 and J is TRBJ2-7; the table's D call TRBD1 went unverified against the DNA. TRBV7-5 is classified as a pseudogene. The CDR3 runs 16 residues. CDR3 region: CASSRWAGRGFYEQYF. CDR3 sequence (DNA): TGTGCCAGCAGCCGTTGGGCCGGCAGGGGATTTTACGAGCAGTACTTC.

J is TRBJ2-1 and V is TRBV19; 8 bases line up with TRBD2. V was clipped by 5 bases and J by 9 bases; unmatched bases: 9. Germline V gives CDR1 LNHDA, CDR2 SQIVND (reference sequence). This CDR3 spans 14 amino acids. CDR3 sequence reads: CASSPAGAFSEQFF. CDR3 nucleotides: TGTGCCAGTAGTCCAGCGGGAGCTTTTAGTGAGCAGTTCTTC.

The chain carries TRBV14 and TRBJ2-2; D gene unclear. The CDR3 loop spans 16 amino acids. Germline V CDR1 and CDR2: SGHDN, FVKESK. The V end lost 7 bases, the J end lost 3 bases, and 18 bases lay between the germline ends. The CDR3 loop is CASTWAHQKHTGELFF. The CDR3 DNA reads TGTGCCAGCACCTGGGCCCATCAGAAACACACCGGGGAGCTGTTTTTT.

V is TRBV14 and J is TRBJ2-2; TRBD1 agrees at 7 bases. Unmatched junction bases numbered 8, after V lost 2 bases and J lost 5 bases. Germline V gene data show CDR1 as SGHDN and CDR2 as FVKESK. The CDR3 has 16 amino acids. The DNA for the CDR3 is TGTGCCAGCAGCCAACGACGACAGGGTTGGACCGGGGAGCTGTTTTTT. This codes for CASSQRRQGWTGELFF.

A few counts support this clone. V is TRBV15 and J is TRBJ2-3, with 8 bases that match TRBD2. V dropped 0 bases and J dropped 5; count of bases not matched to a gene: 7. The CDR3 runs to 16 residues. CDR1 is LNHNV, CDR2 YYDKDF, per germline (reference sequence). The CDR3 DNA reads TGTGCCACCAGCAGAGAAGGAACGGGAGGGGGAGATACGCAGTATTTT. Its translation: CATSREGTGGGDTQYF. Complete variable domain (other parts from reference TRBV15 and TRBJ2-3): DAMVIQNPRYQVTQFGKPVTLSCSQTLNHNVMYWYQQKSSQAPKLLFHYYDKDFNNEADTPDNFQSRRPNTSFCFLDIRSPGLGDTAMYLCATSREGTGGGDTQYFGPGTRLTVL.

This clone was recorded only once. The chain uses TRBV15 and TRBJ1-1; D is unresolved. Germline V gives CDR1 LNHNV, CDR2 YYDKDF (reference sequence). V was clipped by 1 base and J by 0 bases, with 9 bases between them. This CDR3 has 15 residues. This chain's CDR3 is CATSRVRQMNTEAFF. The CDR3 DNA reads TGTGCCACCAGCAGAGTACGACAAATGAACACTGAAGCTTTCTTT.

The rearrangement links TRBV28 to TRBJ1-5, with D hard to call. The CDR3 length is 12 residues. In germline, CDR1 is MDHEN, CDR2 SYDVKM. V was shortened by 6 bases and J by 1 base, with 4 bases between the two germline ends. The chain's CDR3 is CASRTSNQPQHF. The CDR3 nucleotides read TGTGCCAGCAGAACGAGCAATCAGCCCCAGCATTTT.